The clone carrying this T cell receptor beta chain showed up just a few times. Antigen: not known. Sequencing used immunoSEQ multiplex PCR; TCRdb keeps in-frame clones, though not all of them. The sample consists of about 10,000 clones, approximately 68% of them appearing once. These data belong to a study of CD4+ T cells in melanoma. Whole-study findings and limits: A reported correlation linked neoantigen-specific CD4+ T cells to CD8+, macrophage and B cell function.

The V gene's germline CDR1 is SGHAT and CDR2 FQNNGV. The CDR3 length is 12 residues. Trimming removed 4 bases from V and 11 bases from J, with 12 bases in between. The sequence derives from a human donor with melanoma. The chain uses TRBV11-2 and TRBJ1-5; D is unresolved. Sequences were obtained from cells from a culture (not recorded whether cultured in vitro). CDR3 DNA sequence: TGTGCCAGCAGCTCCGCTGAGGCGACCCAGCATTTT. Translation gives CASSSAEATQHF.